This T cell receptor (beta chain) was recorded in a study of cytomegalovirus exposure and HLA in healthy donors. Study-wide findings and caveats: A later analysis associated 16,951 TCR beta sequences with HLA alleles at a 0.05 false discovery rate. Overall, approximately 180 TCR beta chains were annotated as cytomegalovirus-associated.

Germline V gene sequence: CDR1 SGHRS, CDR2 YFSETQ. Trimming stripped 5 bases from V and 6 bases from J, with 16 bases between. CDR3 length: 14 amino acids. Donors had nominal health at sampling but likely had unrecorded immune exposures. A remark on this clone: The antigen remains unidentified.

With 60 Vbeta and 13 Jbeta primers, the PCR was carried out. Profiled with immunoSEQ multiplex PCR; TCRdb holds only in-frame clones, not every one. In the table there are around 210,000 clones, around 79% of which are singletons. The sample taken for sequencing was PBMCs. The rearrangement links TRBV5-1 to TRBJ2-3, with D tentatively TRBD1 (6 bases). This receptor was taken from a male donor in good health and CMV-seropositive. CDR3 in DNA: TGCGCCAGCAGGCTTCCCCAGGGGTCGGATACGCAGTATTTT. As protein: CASRLPQGSDTQYF. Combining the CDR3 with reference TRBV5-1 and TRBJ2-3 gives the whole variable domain KAGVTQTPRYLIKTRGQQVTLSCSPISGHRSVSWYQQTPGQGLQFLFEYFSETQRNKGNFPGRFSGRQFSNSRSEMNVSTLELGDSALYLCASRLPQGSDTQYFGPGTRLTVL.